A selection of T cell receptor beta chains follows, all from one sample in a study of blood T cell repertoires in COVID-19. Method: immunoSEQ multiplex PCR; TCRdb's copy keeps in-frame clones and lacks some. The repertoire has about 120,000 clones, around four fifths of them found once; the top ten carry about 12%. The sample was peripheral blood. These TCRs come from a human donor in a cohort sampled during active COVID-19. Each CDR3 is given with its conserved first and last residue. D genes are given only for firm matches. Clone size is given for some rows only: seen once, a few or many times, or a class if the clone is expanded.

size	D	V	length	J	DNA	CDR3
-	-	TRBV6-5	15	TRBJ2-5	TGTGCCAGCAGTTACGATCCAGGGCAGGTGACGTCCCAGTACTTC	CASSYDPGQVTSQYF
-	TRBD2	TRBV7-2	15	TRBJ2-7	TGTGCCAGCAGCGAGGAGCGGGGGGGTTACTACGAGCAGTACTTC	CASSEERGGYYEQYF
few	-	TRBV7-2	15	TRBJ1-3	TGTGCCAGCAGCGCACAGGGTACAGCTGGAAACACCATATATTTT	CASSAQGTAGNTIYF
-	TRBD1	TRBV20-1	17	TRBJ2-5	TGCAGTGCTAGTCGATGGCCCGGGACAGGGGTGGGCGAGACCCAGTACTTC	CSASRWPGTGVGETQYF
-	-	TRBV9	15	TRBJ2-1	TGTGCCAGCAGCGGCTGGGGGGGGCACTACAATGAGCAGTTCTTC	CASSGWGGHYNEQFF
-	TRBD1	TRBV6-5	14	TRBJ1-6	TGTGCCAGCAGTTCCGGACAGGGGAATTCACCCCTCCACTTT	CASSSGQGNSPLHF
once	TRBD1	TRBV6-2/TRBV6-3	15	TRBJ2-1	TGTGCCAGCAGTGACCCCGGGACAGGGTTTAATGAGCAGTTCTTC	CASSDPGTGFNEQFF
once	-	TRBV27	15	TRBJ1-2	TGTGCCAGCAGTTTAGCTCCAGCGGGGACGTATGGCTACACCTTC	CASSLAPAGTYGYTF
-	-	TRBV28	12	TRBJ2-5	TGTGCCAGCAGTGAGCCCGGAGAGACCCAGTACTTC	CASSEPGETQYF
-	-	TRBV14	14	TRBJ1-1	TGTGCCAGCAGCCAAGATCCTCGGGGTACTGAAGCTTTCTTT	CASSQDPRGTEAFF
-	-	TRBV7-2	15	TRBJ1-1	TGTGCCAGCAGCTTATACGACAGTCTTAACACTGAAGCTTTCTTT	CASSLYDSLNTEAFF
-	TRBD2	TRBV5-1	16	TRBJ2-1	TGCGCCAGCAGCCCACGGCTAGCGGAATCCTACAATGAGCAGTTCTTC	CASSPRLAESYNEQFF
-	-	TRBV6-1	14	TRBJ1-2	TGTGCCAGCAGTGAATACAGGCTTAACTATGGCTACACCTTC	CASSEYRLNYGYTF
-	TRBD1	TRBV15	16	TRBJ1-4	TGTGCCACCAGCAGAGCCGGACAGGCCGGGGCTGAAAAACTGTTTTTT	CATSRAGQAGAEKLFF
-	TRBD2	TRBV6-5	15	TRBJ2-5	TGTGCCAGCACCGGTAGCGGGGGGGCCAGAGAGACCCAGTACTTC	CASTGSGGARETQYF
few	TRBD2	TRBV5-4	13	TRBJ2-7	TGTGCCAGCAGCTTGCGGGGGGTCTACGAGCAGTACTTC	CASSLRGVYEQYF
-	-	TRBV6-5	13	TRBJ1-1	TGTGCCAGCAGTTACGGGGGGGGTACTGAAGCTTTCTTT	CASSYGGGTEAFF
-	-	TRBV25-1	18	TRBJ1-6	TGTGCCAGCAGTGATCTCCCAGGGCAGAGCTCCTATAATTCACCCCTCCACTTT	CASSDLPGQSSYNSPLHF
-	-	TRBV4-1	16	TRBJ1-5	TGCGCCAGCAGCCATAGTAAGACAGATAGCAATCAGCCCCAGCATTTT	CASSHSKTDSNQPQHF
-	-	TRBV6-1	16	TRBJ2-3	TGTGCCAGCAGTGAAAGGGGCGGCAGAACCACAGATACGCAGTATTTT	CASSERGGRTTDTQYF
-	TRBD1	TRBV4-1	15	TRBJ1-5	TGCGCCAGCAGCCAGGACGACAGGGCGAGCCAGCCCCAGCATTTT	CASSQDDRASQPQHF
-	-	TRBV7-2	14	TRBJ2-2	TGTGCCAGCAGCTCCACAGGGATTACCGGGGAGCTGTTTTTT	CASSSTGITGELFF
-	TRBD1	TRBV28	14	TRBJ1-5	TGTGCCAGCAGTTCAGGGGGTAGCAATCAGCCCCAGCATTTT	CASSSGGSNQPQHF
once	TRBD2	TRBV7-6	15	TRBJ2-1	TGTGCCAGCAGCGCTCTCCCGGGGGGGCCTGATGAGCAGTTCTTC	CASSALPGGPDEQFF
-	TRBD1	TRBV7-8	15	TRBJ2-2	TGTGCCAGCAGCACTTGGACAGGGAACACCGGGGAGCTGTTTTTT	CASSTWTGNTGELFF
-	-	TRBV6-2/TRBV6-3	12	TRBJ1-2	TGTGCCAGCAGTCTTAAGGGGCACGACTACACCTTC	CASSLKGHDYTF
-	-	TRBV6-5	15	TRBJ2-1	TGTGCCAGCAGTTACTCGACTCTTCCGTACAATGAGCAGTTCTTC	CASSYSTLPYNEQFF
-	TRBD1	TRBV2	13	TRBJ2-5	TGTGCCAGCAGCACAGGGGGCCGCGAGACCCAGTACTTC	CASSTGGRETQYF
few	TRBD1	TRBV7-2	13	TRBJ2-1	TGTGCCAGCAGCTTGGGACAGGGCGATGAGCAGTTCTTC	CASSLGQGDEQFF
-	TRBD2	TRBV5-4	16	TRBJ2-3	TGTGCCAGCAGCTTAAGGCTAGCGGCTAGCACAGATACGCAGTATTTT	CASSLRLAASTDTQYF
-	TRBD1	TRBV6-6	15	TRBJ2-1	TGTGCCAGCAGTGGTTGGACAGGGGGCTACAATGAGCAGTTCTTC	CASSGWTGGYNEQFF
-	-	TRBV5-6	12	TRBJ1-5	TGTGCCAGCAGCTTCCTCAATCAGCCCCAGCATTTT	CASSFLNQPQHF
-	TRBD2	TRBV7-8	15	TRBJ2-1	TGTGCCAGCAGCTTAGTGGGGGGGATGTACAATGAGCAGTTCTTC	CASSLVGGMYNEQFF
many	-	TRBV6-1	14	TRBJ1-5	TGTGCCAGCAGTGAAGCGCAGGGTCCCCAGCCCCAGCATTTT	CASSEAQGPQPQHF
-	-	TRBV25-1	13	TRBJ1-2	TGTGCCAGCAGTGGGTACCTTTTTGAGGGCTACACCTTC	CASSGYLFEGYTF
-	-	TRBV11-2	13	TRBJ1-1	TGTGCCAGCAGCCCCACGGACATAACTGAAGCTTTCTTT	CASSPTDITEAFF
-	-	TRBV2	10	TRBJ2-3	TGTGCCAGCAGAGGACGGTACGCGGGGTTT	CASRGRYAGF
-	-	TRBV6-2/TRBV6-3	13	TRBJ2-5	TGTGCCAGCAGTACAGGATTCCCGGAGACCCAGTACTTC	CASSTGFPETQYF
-	TRBD1	TRBV4-1	19	TRBJ2-7	TGCGCCAGCAGCCTCAAGAGGGTCCCGGGACAGTATTCAGCCTACGAGCAGTACTTC	CASSLKRVPGQYSAYEQYF
-	TRBD1	TRBV12-3/TRBV12-4	12	TRBJ2-1	TGTGCCAGCAGTCAACAGGGGAATGAGCAGTTCTTC	CASSQQGNEQFF
-	TRBD1	TRBV19	15	TRBJ2-1	TGTGCCAGTAGTTGGCGTCAGGGGGCTTACAATGAGCAGTTCTTC	CASSWRQGAYNEQFF
-	-	TRBV11-2	16	TRBJ2-6	TGTGCCAGCAGCTTATTATCCGGGTCTGGGGCCAACGTCCTGACTTTC	CASSLLSGSGANVLTF
-	TRBD1	TRBV10-3	14	TRBJ1-4	TGTGCCATCAGTACCGACAGGGGAAGTGAAAAACTGTTTTTT	CAISTDRGSEKLFF
few	-	TRBV10-2	15	TRBJ1-5	TGCGCCAGCAGTGAGTTGGTCTATAGCAATCAGCCCCAGCATTTT	CASSELVYSNQPQHF
-	-	TRBV3-1/TRBV3-2	19	TRBJ2-3	TGTGCCAGCAGCCTCGGACTGAACCCTAGCTCGTGGGCCCAAGATACGCAGTATTTT	CASSLGLNPSSWAQDTQYF
few	-	TRBV4-2	14	TRBJ1-6	TGTGCCAGCAGCCCAGAGGAGGGAGGTTCACCCCTCCACTTT	CASSPEEGGSPLHF
-	TRBD2	TRBV4-1	17	TRBJ2-3	TGCGCCAGCAGCCAAGATATTAGCGGGGGGTACACAGATACGCAGTATTTT	CASSQDISGGYTDTQYF
-	TRBD2	TRBV9	16	TRBJ2-7	TGTGCCAGCAGCGTAGCACCGACTAGCGGGGGCAACCAGCAGTACTTC	CASSVAPTSGGNQQYF
-	-	TRBV5-4	12	TRBJ2-2	TGTGCCAGCAGTAGAAGTTGGGGGGAGCTGTTTTTT	CASSRSWGELFF
-	-	TRBV5-5	14	TRBJ1-4	TGTGCCAGCAGCTTGGGTACGGGTGGAGAAAAACTGTTTTTT	CASSLGTGGEKLFF
-	TRBD1	TRBV6-5	14	TRBJ2-7	TGTGCCAGCAGATCCGGGACAGGGATTTACGAGCAGTACTTC	CASRSGTGIYEQYF